This T cell receptor (beta chain) appears in the sequencing data of a study of blood T cell repertoires in COVID-19. Study context: T cells, B-cell-depleted T cells, or PBMCs provided the cDNA or gDNA that served as material.

Enrolled through a virtual design, the participants were between roughly 18 and 95 years of age and came from fewer than 30 US areas. Participant reports of clinical history set cohort assignment. CDR1 and CDR2 from the germline V gene are SNHLY and FYNNEI. This CDR3 contains 14 residues. V lost 5 bases, J lost 6 bases, and 16 bases lay in between. Per the original methods: Researchers report that nucleated cell counts were estimated from reference gene primer amplification. This table comes from immunoSEQ multiplex PCR, and its TCRdb copy is limited to in-frame clones, with some not included. The D gene and trimming were derived from the DNA, and the V and J assignments and clone size from that table. The sample includes approximately 450,000 clones, 87% seen only once; the top ten take approximately 2%.

This clonotype originated in a young woman with acute COVID-19. The chain links TRBV2 to TRBJ1-1, with a tentative D call TRBD1 (5 bases). The sequenced sample was PBMCs or T cells enriched from blood (not recorded which). The CDR3 is CASSTVAGDSEAFF. The CDR3 DNA is TGTGCCAGCAGTACAGTTGCGGGGGATTCTGAAGCTTTCTTT.